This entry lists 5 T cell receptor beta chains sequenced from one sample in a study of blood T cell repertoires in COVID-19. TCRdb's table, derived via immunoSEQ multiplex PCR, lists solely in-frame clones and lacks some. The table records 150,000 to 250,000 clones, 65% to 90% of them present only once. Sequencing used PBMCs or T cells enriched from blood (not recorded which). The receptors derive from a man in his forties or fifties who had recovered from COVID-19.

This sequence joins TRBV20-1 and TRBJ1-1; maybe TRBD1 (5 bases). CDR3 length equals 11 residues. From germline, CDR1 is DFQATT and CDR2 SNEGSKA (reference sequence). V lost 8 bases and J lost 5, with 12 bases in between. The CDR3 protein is CSRGDSTEAFF. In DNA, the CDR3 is TGCAGTCGGGGGGATAGTACTGAAGCTTTCTTT.

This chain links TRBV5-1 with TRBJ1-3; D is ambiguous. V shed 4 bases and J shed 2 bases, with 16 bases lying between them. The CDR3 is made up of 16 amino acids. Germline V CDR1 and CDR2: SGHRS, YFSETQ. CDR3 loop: CASSPLITPTGNTIYF. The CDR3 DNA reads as TGCGCCAGCAGCCCTCTCATCACTCCAACTGGAAACACCATATATTTT.

Written as DNA, the CDR3 is TGTGCCAGCAGCGTAGATGGGCCGGGGGCGCAGTATTTT. Residues: CASSVDGPGAQYF. The chain employs TRBV9 and TRBJ2-3; weak D call: TRBD2 (6 bases). V shed 0 bases and J shed 10 bases, with 12 bases lying between them. Looked up from germline, CDR1 is SGDLS and CDR2 is YYNGEE. This CDR3 comprises 13 residues.

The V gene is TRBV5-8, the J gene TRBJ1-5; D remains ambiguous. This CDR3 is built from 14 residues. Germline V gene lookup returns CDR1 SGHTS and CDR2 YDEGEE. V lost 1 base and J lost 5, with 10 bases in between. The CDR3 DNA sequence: TGTGCCAGCAGCTTGCCCTGGGGAGATCAGCCCCAGCATTTT. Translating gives CASSLPWGDQPQHF.

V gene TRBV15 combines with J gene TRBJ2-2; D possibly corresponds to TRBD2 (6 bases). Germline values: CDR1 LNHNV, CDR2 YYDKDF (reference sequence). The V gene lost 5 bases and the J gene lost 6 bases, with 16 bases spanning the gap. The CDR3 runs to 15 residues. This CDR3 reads CATSAGRGVPGELFF. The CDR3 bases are TGTGCCACCAGCGCGGGAAGGGGAGTTCCCGGGGAGCTGTTTTTT.